This TCR beta chain is drawn from a study of T cell clones after liver transplantation. As for the study in general: Liver transplant recipients had immunosuppression withdrawal attempted within 2 years. Three of eight recipients were HCV-positive; others had non-autoimmune, non-viral indications. Study-level points and caveats: Circulating graft-donor-reactive CD4 TCRbeta sequences fell significantly post-transplant in most of the 8 subjects. These preliminary findings come from unstandardized post-transplant sampling times.

Profiled with immunoSEQ multiplex PCR; TCRdb holds only in-frame clones, not every one. The sample shows around 100,000 clones, 82% of them seen only once. For this clone: Its cognate antigen is unknown.

This specimen was CD4+ T cells from blood, taken before liver transplant. This sequence originates from a human donor who received a liver transplant.

In DNA, the CDR3 is TGCAGCGTAGCTCAGGGGTCGTACACTGAAGCTTTCTTT. Its translation is CSVAQGSYTEAFF. The chain employs TRBV29-1 and TRBJ1-1, with a possible D match to TRBD1 (6 bases). The CDR3 runs 13 residues. Looked up from germline, CDR1 is SQVTM and CDR2 is ANQGSEA. Trimming removed 6 bases from V and 3 bases from J, with 14 bases in between.